This T cell receptor beta chain derives from a study of T cell responses to AZD1222 COVID-19 vaccine (dated by TCRdb to the early 2020s). Background on the whole study: AZD1222 recipients given second doses at about 4 weeks or at about 12 weeks were pooled, since spike-specific TCR depth and breadth were not found to differ between the two schedules. A total of just over 230 trial participants underwent TCR sequencing, of whom 207 had received two doses of AZD1222 and approximately 25 had received two doses of the MenACWY control vaccine. Trial participants were enrolled by age into subgroups of 18-55, 56-69 and 70-plus years, and around 150, 29 and 61 TCR-sequenced participants, respectively, were included in these subgroups.

The intended sense of this specimen's time point label: baseline before first vaccination. The vaccinee samples were drawn from two UK trials, COV001 and COV002, one of which was a single-blind randomized controlled phase 2/3 trial testing AZD1222 (ChAdOx1 nCoV-19) in healthy adults. For TCRbeta chain sequencing, PBMC samples from trial participants were taken at day 0 and at day 28 after the second dose. The CDR3 regions of human TCRbeta chains were subjected to immunosequencing. Per the authors' processing: Repertoire TCRs were checked for matches against a reference library of SARS-CoV-2-specific TCRs that had been generated using the MIRA antigen-specificity platform. Breadth was defined as the fraction of unique TCRs that were SARS-CoV-2-associated, and depth was defined as the fraction of total T cells that were SARS-CoV-2-associated. Using the MIRA data, each spike-specific TCR was assigned both to the spike region to which the TCR was reactive and to a CD4 or CD8 class. Log10-transformed breadth and depth values were compared by one-way ANOVA with Sidak's multiple comparisons tests. TCRdb holds this immuneACCESS table with in-frame rearrangements only. Some clones are missing; in checked studies, unresolved V genes explain under half, and the rest has no known cause. That table furnishes V, J and clone size, whereas the DNA furnished D and trimming. This sample comprises 95,000 to 150,000 clones, roughly 90% of them detected only once. The ten largest clonotypes hold 14% of the sample.

What the research found in general, with its limitations: In the small 56-69-year group, the increase in depth fell short of significance, most likely because of low power. After two AZD1222 doses, both the breadth and the depth of spike-specific TCRs were significantly higher than at day 0 and than in MenACWY recipients. Conclusions about previously exposed vaccinees are limited, since just five to seven AZD1222 recipients were seropositive for SARS-CoV-2 at baseline. The whole spike protein was spanned by vaccine-associated CD4 TCRs, and dominant responses were seen in regions 160-218 and 743-854. Participants were mostly white British and included more females than males, and it was suggested by the authors that clonal diversity may have been underestimated. Reportedly, close to half of the unique spike-specific TCRs recognized epitopes lying outside the regions that are mutated in the B.1.351 and B.1.1.7 variants. Because no day 14 peak-response samples were available, repertoires were characterized only after the peak T cell response.

Its CDR3 holds 13 amino acids, cysteine through phenylalanine. Only CDR3 DNA is held: 39 bases, read in frame from base 1. The germline V gene supplies CDR1 SGHRS and CDR2 YFSETQ. V loses 5 bases of germline sequence and J loses 6 bases, and the interval between the two ends is 15 bases. About this clone: Its binding antigen is unknown. Per-base quality was not reported, and no clone a single base away is much larger than it.

This sequence uses TRBV5-1 and TRBJ2-7, with an unclear D gene assignment. This clonotype originated in an adult in good health. The source was peripheral blood, collected on day 0 of AZD1222 vaccination. The nucleotide sequence reads TGCGCCAGCAGAGGGCTAGTATTAGCCGAGCAGTACTTC. Translated, it reads CASRGLVLAEQYF.